Presented here are 6 T cell receptor beta chains from one specimen sequenced in a study of blood T cell repertoires in COVID-19. Method: immunoSEQ multiplex PCR; TCRdb's copy keeps in-frame clones and lacks some. This table holds more than 150,000 clones, approximately 92% found once. Sequences were obtained from peripheral blood. These receptors were taken from a woman aged 35 to 49 with acute or convalescent COVID-19.

The chain employs TRBV9 and TRBJ2-2; no reliable D call. Trimming left V 0 bases short and J 8 bases short, with 5 bases between. The germline V gene encodes CDR1 SGDLS and CDR2 YYNGEE. The CDR3 runs 12 residues. CDR3 loop: CASSVGVGELFF. The CDR3 bases are TGTGCCAGCAGCGTAGGCGTGGGGGAGCTGTTTTTT.

The chain has TRBV9 and TRBJ2-3; tentative D call: TRBD1 (6 bases). Germline V gene sequence: CDR1 SGDLS, CDR2 YYNGEE. The CDR3 spans 15 residues. Trimming cost V 0 bases and J 2 bases, with 10 bases left between them. CDR3 protein: CASSVATGFTDTQYF. CDR3 in DNA: TGTGCCAGCAGCGTAGCTACAGGGTTCACAGATACGCAGTATTTT.

This clone was observed a handful of times. The rearrangement joins TRBV27 to TRBJ1-2; D unresolved. The CDR3 consists of 16 residues. The germline gives CDR1 MNHEY, CDR2 SMNVEV (reference sequence). The germline V and J ends were trimmed by 5 bases and 0 bases, with 16 bases remaining between them. For the CDR3, the DNA is TGTGCCAGCAGTCCCGTGGCCTCATCAGCTAACTATGGCTACACCTTC. This codes for CASSPVASSANYGYTF.

The chain couples TRBV11-2 to TRBJ1-4, with D unclear. This CDR3 has 17 amino acids. Germline-derived CDR1 and CDR2 are SGHAT and FQNNGV. V was trimmed by 5 bases and J by 3 bases, leaving 19 bases between them. The CDR3 nucleotides read TGTGCCAGCAGCGCCACTACTTACCCTGCAGCTAATGAAAAACTGTTTTTT. Its translation: CASSATTYPAANEKLFF. Complete variable domain (other parts from reference TRBV11-2 and TRBJ1-4): EAGVAQSPRYKIIEKRQSVAFWCNPISGHATLYWYQQILGQGPKLLIQFQNNGVVDDSQLPKDRFSAERLKGVDSTLKIQPAKLEDSAVYLCASSATTYPAANEKLFFGSGTQLSVL.

The rearrangement joins TRBV29-1 to TRBJ2-3, with 9 bases lining up with TRBD2. J lost 0 bases, V lost 5 bases, and 9 bases had no gene match. The CDR3 extends over 16 amino acids. The V gene's germline CDR1 is SQVTM and CDR2 ANQGSEA. CDR3 in amino acids: CSVLGSAGGSTDTQYF. CDR3 nucleotide sequence: TGCAGCGTTCTCGGTTCAGCGGGGGGAAGCACAGATACGCAGTATTTT.

The V call is TRBV5-5, the J call TRBJ2-7, with 7 bases lining up with TRBD1. The CDR3 has 15 residues. Germline values: CDR1 SGHKS, CDR2 YYEKEE (reference sequence). J was trimmed by 0 bases and V by 4 bases; bases with no gene match: 7. CDR3 in DNA: TGTGCCAGCAGCGGACTTCGGACAGGCTCCTACGAGCAGTACTTC. Its translation is CASSGLRTGSYEQYF.